These 5 T cell receptor beta chains came from one sample sequenced in a study of T cell repertoires in cytomegalovirus infection. Using its own MiXCR run on the reads, TCRdb lists one record per CDR3 protein. Among 310,000 or so distinct CDR3 sequences listed, around 9.1% were seen once. What was sequenced was PBMCs. The receptor source for this set is a human donor in good health (CMV status not recorded). Some clones in this sample may be carry-over from other donors' samples.

Ten or more counts support this clonotype. The chain links TRBV9 to TRBJ1-6; no clear D. The V gene's germline CDR1 is SGDLS and CDR2 YYNGEE. The CDR3 has 15 amino acids. V lost 6 bases, J lost 2 bases, and 12 bases lay in between. The DNA for the CDR3 is TGTGCCAGCACCTCGGGAGCAACCTATAATTCACCCCTCCACTTT. Its translation is CASTSGATYNSPLHF.

Many counts were recorded for this clonotype. The chain is built from TRBV20-1 and TRBJ2-1; TRBD2 aligns across 8 bases. CDR3 length: 14 amino acids. Trimming at V came to 6 bases and at J to 5 bases, leaving 9 bases not matched to a gene. Germline CDR1 reads DFQATT; CDR2 reads SNEGSKA (reference sequence). DNA for the CDR3: TGCAGTGCACCTCAGCGGGGGAACCACAATGAGCAGTTCTTC. It is translated as CSAPQRGNHNEQFF.

In this sample, this clonotype turned up many times. The genes are TRBV28 and TRBJ1-2; perhaps TRBD1 as D (6 bases). Germline CDR1 is MDHEN and CDR2 is SYDVKM. The ends were cut back, 7 bases at V and 4 bases at J, with 13 bases in the middle. The CDR3 is 13 amino acids. CDR3 protein: CASTLGDIYGYTF. In DNA form, the CDR3 reads TGTGCCAGCACCTTGGGGGACATCTATGGCTACACCTTC.

Ten or more counts support this clonotype. This chain links TRBV7-9 with TRBJ1-1; D is possibly TRBD1 (5 bases). Germline lookup yields CDR1 SEHNR and CDR2 FQNEAQ (reference sequence). The CDR3 spans 13 residues. With 4 bases removed from V and 4 bases from J, the gap between germline ends came to 10 bases. CDR3 amino acids: CASSSGGPTEAFF. In DNA form, the CDR3 reads TGTGCCAGCAGCTCTGGGGGTCCCACTGAAGCTTTCTTT.

In its sample, this clonotype was seen many times. The chain recombines TRBV28 with TRBJ2-7; 11 bases line up with TRBD1. This CDR3 spans 13 amino acids. V lost 8 bases to trimming and J lost 3 bases; unmatched junction nucleotides: 3. CDR1 is MDHEN, CDR2 SYDVKM, per germline. CDR3 region: CASGGTGGYEQYV. CDR3 coding DNA: TGTGCCAGCGGGGGGACAGGGGGCTACGAGCAGTACGTC.